In this sample, the clone carrying this T cell receptor beta chain turned up many times. What was amplified from RNA transcripts were TCR beta CDR3 regions. Researchers ran a first-round RT-PCR on the TCR CDR3 using the HTBI primer set. Via MiXCR, TCRdb re-called the multiplex PCR reads, giving one row per CDR3 protein. The table has under 550,000 distinct CDR3 sequences, just under 20% seen once; the top ten hold 47%. These data are taken from a study of T cells in Graves' hyperthyroidism and ophthalmopathy. Specimen: blood. This clonotype was obtained from a man aged 35 to 55 with Graves' ophthalmopathy.

CDR3 sequence reads: CASRAPGVSLSEQYF. CDR3 DNA: TGTGCCAGCAGGGCCCCGGGGGTTAGCCTCTCCGAGCAGTACTTC. This chain uses TRBV28 with TRBJ2-7, with D possibly being TRBD2 (6 bases). The germline V gene encodes CDR1 MDHEN and CDR2 SYDVKM. V lost 6 bases, J lost 6 bases, and 21 bases lay in between. CDR3 length: 15 amino acids.